These T cell receptor beta chains were read from a single sample in a study of blood T cell repertoires in COVID-19. Assay used: immunoSEQ multiplex PCR; TCRdb lists only in-frame clones, some missing. This sample carries 260,000 or so clones, about 83% of them seen once, and the ten largest clones take approximately 4%. Sequencing used PBMCs or T cells enriched from blood (not recorded which). These receptors were obtained from a woman aged 40 to 50 who had been exposed to COVID-19. Both conserved end residues are part of each CDR3. The order of the fields is V gene, J gene, D gene, clone size, CDR3 DNA, CDR3 protein. D genes are given only for firm matches. Clone size is not always given. Where it is, it says once, few, many or a class for expanded clones.

TRBV5-6	TRBJ2-2	TRBD1	-	TGTGCCAGCAGCGATCGGACAGGGGTGAACACCGGGGAGCTGTTTTTT	CASSDRTGVNTGELFF
TRBV7-2	TRBJ2-3	-	-	TGTGCCAGCAGCTTAGGGGCCGGCGGAGGCCGGGATACGCAGTATTTT	CASSLGAGGGRDTQYF
TRBV18	TRBJ1-2	TRBD1	few	TGTGCCAGCTCGCAGGACAGGGTATGGTACTATGGCTACACCTTC	CASSQDRVWYYGYTF
TRBV12-3/TRBV12-4	TRBJ2-4	-	-	TGTGCCAGCAGACAGGGAGCCAAAAACATTCAGTACTTC	CASRQGAKNIQYF
TRBV5-1	TRBJ2-2	-	-	TGCGCCAGCAGCTTAGAAGGGGCGAACACCGGGGAGCTGTTTTTT	CASSLEGANTGELFF
TRBV4-1	TRBJ2-2	-	-	TGCGCCAGCAGCCAAGTTCTCGCGCGTTTCAACACCGGGGAGCTGTTTTTT	CASSQVLARFNTGELFF
TRBV5-1	TRBJ2-1	-	few	TGCGCCAGCAGATATGGGGGGTCCAATGAGCAGTTCTTC	CASRYGGSNEQFF
TRBV10-3	TRBJ2-1	TRBD2	-	TGTGCCATCAGTGGGGGGTCTAGCGGGGTCAGCAACAATGAGCAGTTCTTC	CAISGGSSGVSNNEQFF
TRBV12-5	TRBJ2-1	-	-	TGTGCTAGTGGTTTGGACAGGGATGAGCAGTTCTTC	CASGLDRDEQFF
TRBV30	TRBJ2-7	-	-	TGTGCCTGGAGTGTACGGGACTACGAGCAGTACTTC	CAWSVRDYEQYF
TRBV7-9	TRBJ1-3	-	-	TGTGCCAGCAGCTTAGCGGTCCAGGGTAGAGGAAACACCATATATTTT	CASSLAVQGRGNTIYF
TRBV27	TRBJ1-6	-	once	TGTGCCACCTCAGGCCCGAATTCACCCCTCCACTTT	CATSGPNSPLHF
TRBV29-1	TRBJ1-1	-	-	TGCAGCGTTGAAGACCGGGACATGGCGAACACTGAAGCTTTCTTT	CSVEDRDMANTEAFF
TRBV18	TRBJ2-5	-	-	TGTGCCAGCTCATCCCAGACTAGGGAGGAGACCCAGTACTTC	CASSSQTREETQYF
TRBV14	TRBJ2-1	-	-	TGTGCCAGCAGCCAAGGTCAGGCCAGAGGGGGCAATGAGCAGTTCTTC	CASSQGQARGGNEQFF
TRBV5-1	TRBJ1-1	-	-	TGCGCCAGCAGCTCCGACGGTATGGAGACTGAAGCTTTCTTT	CASSSDGMETEAFF
TRBV10-2	TRBJ1-1	-	-	TGCGCCAGCAGTTCAGGCAGGGTGAACACTGAAGCTTTCTTT	CASSSGRVNTEAFF
TRBV7-2	TRBJ2-1	TRBD2	few	TGTGCCAGCAGCTTGGGGCGGGGGGTCTACAATGAGCAGTTCTTC	CASSLGRGVYNEQFF